Following are 10 T cell receptor beta chains from one sample sequenced in a study of identical twins. TCRdb redid the calling of the 5' RACE reads with MiXCR, one entry per CDR3 protein. The top ten hold less than 2% of the sample, which has approximately 600,000 distinct CDR3 sequences, under 8.5% seen once. The sample was also reused in another study, on yellow fever vaccine responses in identical twins.

Specimen: PBMCs. These receptors were collected from a woman aged 18-29 years in good health.

The V call is TRBV6-1, the J call TRBJ1-6, with D possibly being TRBD1 (5 bases). This CDR3 is 16 amino acids long. Germline V lookup: CDR1 MNHNS, CDR2 SASEGT. V dropped 4 bases and J dropped 7 bases, with 17 bases sitting between them. This CDR3 is CASSVGTEVTNSPLHF. DNA of the CDR3: TGTGCCAGCAGTGTGGGGACGGAGGTAACCAATTCACCCCTCCACTTT.

Many counts were recorded for this clonotype. The V and J genes are TRBV12-3 or TRBV12-4 and TRBJ2-7; 8 bases are shared with TRBD1. The CDR3 length is 15 residues. V was clipped by 6 bases and J by 3 bases; unmatched bases: 10. The CDR3 sequence: CASSTGTGGGYEQYF. The DNA for the CDR3 is TGTGCCAGCAGCACAGGGACAGGAGGGGGCTACGAGCAGTACTTC.

The rearrangement joins TRBV27 to TRBJ2-5; TRBD2 might be the D (5 bases). The CDR3 spans 11 residues. The germline V and J ends were trimmed by 7 bases and 5 bases, with 8 bases remaining between them. CDR1 is MNHEY, CDR2 SMNVEV, per germline (reference sequence). The CDR3 loop is CASTGWETQYF. CDR3 DNA: TGTGCCAGCACGGGATGGGAGACCCAGTACTTC.

This clonotype showed up just a few times. This sequence joins TRBV7-9 and TRBJ1-1; D is possibly TRBD1 (5 bases). CDR3 size: 14 residues. V was cut by 4 bases and J by 3 bases, with 12 bases left in between. Germline V gene sequence: CDR1 SEHNR, CDR2 FQNEAQ (reference sequence). As DNA, the CDR3 is TGTGCCAGCAGCTGGGCGGGGGGTCACACTGAAGCTTTCTTT. Translating it yields CASSWAGGHTEAFF.

J is TRBJ2-3 and V is TRBV7-3, with D possibly matching TRBD2 (5 bases). The germline gives CDR1 SGHTA, CDR2 FQGTGA. Trimming shortened V by 0 bases and J by 3 bases, and 10 bases separated the two germline ends. The CDR3 length is 15 residues. CDR3 amino acids: CASSLTGAGTDTQYF. The DNA of the CDR3 is TGTGCCAGCAGCTTAACGGGAGCAGGAACAGATACGCAGTATTTT.

This clonotype was counted only a few times. The chain recombines TRBV6-1 with TRBJ2-1; D may correspond to TRBD1 or TRBD2 (5 bases each). Germline V gene sequence: CDR1 MNHNS, CDR2 SASEGT. The V and J ends lost 4 bases and 10 bases respectively, with 20 bases between them. The CDR3 is made up of 15 amino acids. The CDR3 sequence is CASSVRGATWAEQFF. As DNA, the CDR3 is TGTGCCAGCAGTGTAAGGGGAGCTACTTGGGCGGAGCAGTTCTTC.

This clonotype has only a few counts. In nucleotides, the CDR3 is TGCAGTGCTAGAACCCCCGCGACCTCCTACGAGCAGTACGTC. This codes for CSARTPATSYEQYV. The gene calls are TRBV20-1 and TRBJ2-7; D remains unclear. CDR1 DFQATT and CDR2 SNEGSKA come from the germline V gene (reference sequence). The CDR3 extends over 14 amino acids. V was shortened by 2 bases and J by 0 bases, with 11 bases between the two germline ends.

The chain combines TRBV29-1 with TRBJ2-3; D may be TRBD2 (6 bases). Germline V gene lookup returns CDR1 SQVTM and CDR2 ANQGSEA. The CDR3 loop spans 8 amino acids. V lost 7 bases and J lost 13, with 9 bases in between. CDR3 sequence reads: CSGGDKYF. DNA for the CDR3: TGCAGCGGGGGGGATAAGTATTTT.

This clonotype appeared many times. The V call is TRBV28, the J call TRBJ1-6; D is ambiguous. The ends were cut back, 4 bases at V and 5 bases at J, with 18 bases in the middle. Per the germline V gene, CDR1 is MDHEN and CDR2 is SYDVKM. The CDR3 runs to 17 residues. CDR3 coding DNA: TGTGCCAGCAGTTCTATCGGATATGGCGGCGATAATTCACCCCTCCACTTT. Amino acid sequence: CASSSIGYGGDNSPLHF. Full variable domain (outside the CDR3, taken from reference TRBV28 and TRBJ1-6): DVKVTQSSRYLVKRTGEKVFLECVQDMDHENMFWYRQDPGLGLRLIYFSYDVKMKEKGDIPEGYSVSREKKERFSLILESASTNQTSMYLCASSSIGYGGDNSPLHFGNGTRLTVT.

This clonotype occurred a few times. The chain links TRBV6-2 or TRBV6-3 to TRBJ2-1, with 7 bases identical to TRBD2. The germline CDR1 and CDR2 sequences are MNHEY and SVGEGT. V shed 6 bases and J 6 bases; nucleotides not matched to a gene: 14. The CDR3 extends over 16 amino acids. Here the CDR3 DNA reads TGTGCCAGCAGCAAGATGGGGACTACCACAATCAATGAGCAGTTCTTC. Translating it yields CASSKMGTTTINEQFF.